This TCR beta chain was recorded in a study of OX40 agonist ivuxolimab in advanced cancers. Whole-study results and caveats: Certain nonresponders likewise exhibited a low normalized T-cell clonal expansion. More expanded clones were seen, on average, in CD8+ T cells than in CD4+. Antigens targeted by the expanded peripheral T cells were not determined.

Regarding this clone: Its antigen is unknown.

Sequencing used immunoSEQ multiplex PCR; TCRdb keeps in-frame clones, though not all of them. The table records roughly 74,000 clones, approximately 93% of them present only once. The sequencing here drew on CD4+ or CD8+ T cells sorted from blood, taken in a trial of the OX40 agonist ivuxolimab. This TCR derives from an adult with an advanced solid tumor such as melanoma, head and neck, liver or kidney cancer.

The chain's CDR3 is CASSPPTGAHTNYGYTF. As DNA, the CDR3 is TGTGCCAGCAGCCCCCCGACAGGGGCACACACTAACTATGGCTACACCTTC. This chain links TRBV7-2 with TRBJ1-2, with 8 bases lining up with TRBD1. V lost 5 bases, J lost 0 bases, and 11 bases stayed unmatched. The CDR3 has 17 residues. Per the germline V gene, CDR1 is SGHTA and CDR2 is FQGNSA. The complete variable domain, with remaining parts taken from reference TRBV7-2 and TRBJ1-2, reads GAGVSQSPSNKVTEKGKDVELRCDPISGHTALYWYRQSLGQGLEFLIYFQGNSAPDKSGLPSDRFSAERTGGSVSTLTIQRTQQEDSAVYLCASSPPTGAHTNYGYTFGSGTRLTVV.